The clone carrying this T cell receptor beta chain was observed once. The target antigen is unknown. The PCR ran on 60 Vbeta and 13 Jbeta primers. Clones were sequenced by immunoSEQ multiplex PCR, and TCRdb holds only the in-frame ones, with some missing. The sample consists of over 130,000 clones, less than 85% of them appearing once. Unmatched junction bases numbered 4, after V lost 2 bases and J lost 3 bases. Germline CDR1 MNHNS, CDR2 SASEGT. The CDR3 totals 15 residues. This specimen comes from a study of cytomegalovirus exposure and HLA in healthy donors. Findings of the study overall: V- and J-gene trimming in TCR beta was tied to a missense DCLRE1C variant by an analysis performed later. Per a later analysis, about 17,000 TCR beta sequences showed association with HLA alleles at 0.05 false discovery rate.

The chain uses TRBV6-1 and TRBJ2-7, with 10 bases matching TRBD1. The sequence was obtained from a man in his fifties or sixties in good health and CMV-seropositive. The source material was PBMCs. This CDR3 reads CASSERDRGNYEQYF. The CDR3 DNA follows: TGTGCCAGCAGTGAACGGGACAGGGGCAACTACGAGCAGTACTTC.